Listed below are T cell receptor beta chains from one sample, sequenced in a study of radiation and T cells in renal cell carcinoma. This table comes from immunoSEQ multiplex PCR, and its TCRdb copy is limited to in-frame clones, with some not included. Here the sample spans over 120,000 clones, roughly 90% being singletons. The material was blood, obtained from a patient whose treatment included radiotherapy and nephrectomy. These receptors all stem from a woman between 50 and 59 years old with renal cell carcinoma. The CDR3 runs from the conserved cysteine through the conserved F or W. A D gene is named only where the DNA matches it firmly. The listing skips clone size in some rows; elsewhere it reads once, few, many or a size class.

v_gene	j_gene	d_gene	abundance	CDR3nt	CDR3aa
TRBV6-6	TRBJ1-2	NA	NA	TGTGCCAGCAGTTCCCCCGGCAGACCTAACTATGGCTACACCTTC	CASSSPGRPNYGYTF
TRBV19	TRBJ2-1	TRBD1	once	TGTGCCAGTACTAAAGGACAGGGGGCATGGCAGTTCTTC	CASTKGQGAWQFF
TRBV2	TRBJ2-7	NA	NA	TGTGCCAGCAGACTAGAAGGTTGGTACTTC	CASRLEGWYF
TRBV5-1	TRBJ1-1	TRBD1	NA	TGCGCCAGCAGCCCTAGGACAGGGAGGGAGGCTGAAGCTTTCTTT	CASSPRTGREAEAFF
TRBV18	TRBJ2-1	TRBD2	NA	TGTGCCAGCTCACCACCGACCGGGGAGGGGTGGTTCTTC	CASSPPTGEGWFF
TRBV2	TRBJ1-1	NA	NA	TGTGCCAGCAGTTACGAACAGGGTGACGCTTTCTTT	CASSYEQGDAFF
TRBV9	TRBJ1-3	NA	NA	TGTGCCAGCAGCGTAGCGCCGAACTCTGGAAACACCATATATTTT	CASSVAPNSGNTIYF
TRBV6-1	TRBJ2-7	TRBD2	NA	TGTGCCAGCAGTGAAATCCTGACTAGCGTGTCCTACGAGCAGTACTTC	CASSEILTSVSYEQYF
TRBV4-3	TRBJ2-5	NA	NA	TGCGCCAGCAGCCAAGATCATCGGGGGGAGACCCAGTACTTC	CASSQDHRGETQYF
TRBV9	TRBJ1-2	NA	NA	TGTGCCAGCAGCGTGGGAGACAGCGTCGATAGCTATGGCTACACCTTC	CASSVGDSVDSYGYTF
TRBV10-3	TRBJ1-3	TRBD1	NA	TGTGCCATCAGTGAGTCGACAGGGACATCTTCCGGAAACACCATATATTTT	CAISESTGTSSGNTIYF
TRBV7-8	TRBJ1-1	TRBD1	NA	TGTGCCAGCAGCACACCTGGGACAGGGGGATCGCACACTGAAGCTTTCTTT	CASSTPGTGGSHTEAFF
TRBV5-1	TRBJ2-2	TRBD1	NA	TGCGCCAGCAGCTTGGGACAGGGGTCCGGGGAGCTGTTTTTT	CASSLGQGSGELFF
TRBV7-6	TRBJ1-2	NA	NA	TGTGCCAGCAGCTTAGGGGCTGGAGGCTATGGCTACACCTTC	CASSLGAGGYGYTF
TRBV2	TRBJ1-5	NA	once	TGTGCCAGCAGTGCCGGCAGAGGACTAAATCAGCCCCAGCATTTT	CASSAGRGLNQPQHF
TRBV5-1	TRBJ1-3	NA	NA	TGCGCCAGCAGCAGAGAACAGGGTATTGGAAACACCATATATTTT	CASSREQGIGNTIYF
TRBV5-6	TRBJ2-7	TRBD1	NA	TGTGCCAGCACCATGGGCGGCAGGGGGCCCTACGAGCAGTACTTC	CASTMGGRGPYEQYF
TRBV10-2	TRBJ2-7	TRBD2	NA	TGCGCCAGCACCGGGACTAGCGGGAGGGCCGGTGAGCAGTACTTC	CASTGTSGRAGEQYF
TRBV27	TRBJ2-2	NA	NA	TGTGCCAGCAGCTTGACTCGAGATGGGACCGGGGAGCTGTTTTTT	CASSLTRDGTGELFF
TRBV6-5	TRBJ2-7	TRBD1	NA	TGTGCCAGCAGCTCTCGACAGGGAACTGGCGAGCAGTACTTC	CASSSRQGTGEQYF
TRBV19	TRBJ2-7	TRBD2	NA	TGTGCCAGTAGGTTGGGAGGGGATTCCGAGCAGTACTTC	CASRLGGDSEQYF
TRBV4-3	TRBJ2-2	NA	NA	TGCGCCAGCAGCCGAACAGGGTTCAGTACCGGGGAGCTGTTTTTT	CASSRTGFSTGELFF
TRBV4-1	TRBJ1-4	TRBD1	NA	TGCGCCAGCAGCCAAGAGGGACAGGGAGGGGAAAAACTGTTTTTT	CASSQEGQGGEKLFF